Shown below are 28 T cell receptor beta chains from a single sample sequenced in a study of T cells in localized non-small cell lung cancer. The assay was immunoSEQ multiplex PCR, and TCRdb's table has in-frame clones only and misses some. Found here are approximately 24,000 clones, approximately 81% of them singletons; the top ten hold 9.5% to 10%. The sequencing here drew on peripheral blood, taken before any cancer treatment. The receptor set was obtained from a man between 40 and 75 years old with stage III squamous cell lung carcinoma.

The chain has TRBV7-9 and TRBJ2-4; D ambiguous. Germline V gives CDR1 SEHNR, CDR2 FQNEAQ (reference sequence). This CDR3 is 14 amino acids long. Trimming stripped 1 base from V and 8 bases from J, with 12 bases between. The CDR3 here is CASSLDTPWDIQYF. Here the CDR3 DNA reads TGTGCCAGCAGCTTAGATACCCCCTGGGACATTCAGTACTTC.

This chain links TRBV4-2 with TRBJ1-5; D unclear. CDR3 size: 15 residues. Deletions cut 0 bases from V and 3 bases from J, with 9 bases between. Germline CDR1 is LGHNA and CDR2 is YNFKEQ. CDR3 loop: CASSQDIQVNQPQHF. The DNA for the CDR3 is TGTGCCAGCAGCCAAGATATTCAGGTCAATCAGCCCCAGCATTTT.

The J gene is TRBJ2-5, the V gene TRBV18, with 9 bases fitting TRBD1. Unmatched junction bases numbered 9, after V lost 2 bases and J lost 5 bases. The CDR3 is made up of 16 amino acids. Germline CDR1 KGHSH, CDR2 LQKENI. The CDR3 DNA follows: TGTGCCAGCTCACCATTCGGACAGGGGTTAGGGGAGACCCAGTACTTC. It specifies CASSPFGQGLGETQYF. Together with reference TRBV18 and TRBJ2-5, the CDR3 gives the full variable domain: NAGVMQNPRHLVRRRGQEARLRCSPMKGHSHVYWYRQLPEEGLKFMVYLQKENIIDESGMPKERFSAEFPKEGPSILRIQQVVRGDSAAYFCASSPFGQGLGETQYFGPGTRLLVL.

This clone has just a few counts. V gene TRBV5-1 combines with J gene TRBJ1-4; a possible D gene is TRBD1 (6 bases). Germline-derived CDR1 and CDR2 are SGHRS and YFSETQ. V lost 5 bases and J lost 4, with 15 bases in between. This CDR3 region has 15 residues. The CDR3 is CASRGLSGDNEKLFF. DNA of the CDR3: TGCGCCAGCAGGGGTCTATCAGGGGATAATGAAAAACTGTTTTTT.

The chain joins TRBV15 to TRBJ2-1; D gene ambiguous. The CDR3 consists of 16 residues. Germline values: CDR1 LNHNV, CDR2 YYDKDF (reference sequence). The V gene lost 1 base and the J gene lost 0 bases, with 10 bases spanning the gap. The CDR3 spells CATSRAQLISYNEQFF. Written as DNA, the CDR3 is TGTGCCACCAGCAGAGCACAGCTGATCTCCTACAATGAGCAGTTCTTC. Using reference TRBV15 and TRBJ2-1 for the parts outside the CDR3, the full variable domain is DAMVIQNPRYQVTQFGKPVTLSCSQTLNHNVMYWYQQKSSQAPKLLFHYYDKDFNNEADTPDNFQSRRPNTSFCFLDIRSPGLGDTAMYLCATSRAQLISYNEQFFGPGTRLTVL.

The chain employs TRBV19 and TRBJ2-2; TRBD1 might be the D (6 bases). The V gene's germline CDR1 is LNHDA and CDR2 SQIVND (reference sequence). The length of the CDR3 is 15 residues. V lost 1 base, J lost 3 bases, and 9 bases lay in between. The CDR3 bases are TGTGCCAGTAGTATAGGGGGGCAGTACACCGGGGAGCTGTTTTTT. It translates to CASSIGGQYTGELFF.

The rearrangement joins TRBV7-8 to TRBJ2-1; 7 bases map to TRBD2. Unmatched junction bases numbered 7, after V lost 7 bases and J lost 4 bases. CDR1 is SGHVS, CDR2 FQNEAQ, per germline. CDR3 size: 14 residues. CDR3 DNA sequence: TGTGCCAGCATTTTCACTAGCGATTACAATGAGCAGTTCTTC. Protein sequence: CASIFTSDYNEQFF.

The V gene is TRBV6-1, the J gene TRBJ1-3; D remains unclear. The V end was cut by 2 bases, the J end by 0 bases, with 8 bases between. Germline V gene data show CDR1 as MNHNS and CDR2 as SASEGT. This CDR3 has 15 amino acids. CDR3 DNA sequence: TGTGCCAGCAGTGAAATGATCCCCTCTGGAAACACCATATATTTT. Protein sequence: CASSEMIPSGNTIYF.

The chain combines TRBV19 with TRBJ1-5; D call uncertain. CDR3 length: 15 residues. Germline loops: CDR1 LNHDA, CDR2 SQIVND (reference sequence). The V gene lost 7 bases and the J gene lost 4 bases, with 17 bases spanning the gap. CDR3 DNA: TGTGCCAGTACCATTGGAGGAGTAGGGAATCAGCCCCAGCATTTT. This sequence encodes CASTIGGVGNQPQHF.

The V call is TRBV7-3, the J call TRBJ2-1; TRBD1 aligns across 7 bases. This CDR3 is built from 11 residues. With 5 bases clipped from V and 14 bases from J, the junction kept 6 bases outside the gene matches. Germline V gene data show CDR1 as SGHTA and CDR2 as FQGTGA. The CDR3 nucleotides read TGTGCCAGCAGCCCCGGGACAGAGAAGTTCTTC. Its protein is CASSPGTEKFF.

This clone was counted only a few times. The chain is built from TRBV30 and TRBJ2-5, with TRBD1 as a possible D gene (6 bases). V lost 0 bases and J 2 bases, leaving 16 bases between the germline ends. This CDR3 is 16 amino acids long. Germline CDR1 is GTSNPN and CDR2 is SVGIG (reference sequence). CDR3 coding DNA: TGTGCCTGGAGTGTTCCCACAGGGTTGAGGCAAGAGACCCAGTACTTC. Translated, it gives CAWSVPTGLRQETQYF.

The chain recombines TRBV5-1 with TRBJ1-2; no reliable D call. Trimming removed 0 bases at V and 8 bases at J, with 5 bases between. CDR3 length: 11 amino acids. Germline CDR1 reads SGHRS; CDR2 reads YFSETQ. CDR3 region: CASSLDMGYTF. In DNA, the CDR3 is TGCGCCAGCAGCTTGGATATGGGCTACACCTTC.

The chain employs TRBV6-1 and TRBJ1-5, with 8 bases that match TRBD1. Germline V gives CDR1 MNHNS, CDR2 SASEGT. The CDR3 is 15 residues long. V dropped 8 bases and J dropped 7; count of bases not matched to a gene: 13. The chain's CDR3 is CASSEGRGPGQPQHF. The CDR3 coding sequence is TGTGCCAGCTCTGAGGGCAGGGGGCCCGGGCAGCCCCAGCATTTT.

The chain is built from TRBV28 and TRBJ2-7; the match to TRBD2 covers 8 bases. V was clipped by 3 bases and J by 2 bases; unmatched bases: 6. CDR1 and CDR2 (germline): MDHEN, SYDVKM. CDR3 size: 15 residues. The CDR3 bases are TGTGCCAGCAGTTTTCCGCGGGAGGTTACCTACGAGCAGTACTTC. Protein sequence: CASSFPREVTYEQYF.

This chain joins TRBV28 and TRBJ1-3; no clear D gene. CDR3 length equals 16 residues. Germline V gene sequence: CDR1 MDHEN, CDR2 SYDVKM. The V end lost 2 bases, the J end lost 10 bases, and 21 bases lay between the germline ends. CDR3: CASSLPRWAPGNTIYF. The CDR3 DNA sequence: TGTGCCAGCAGTTTACCTCGATGGGCCCCGGGGAATACCATATATTTT.

The chain has TRBV6-1 and TRBJ1-2; the match to TRBD1 covers 8 bases. Germline loops: CDR1 MNHNS, CDR2 SASEGT. The CDR3 is made up of 14 amino acids. The V segment lost 6 bases and the J segment 4 bases; nucleotides outside the gene matches: 7. The CDR3 loop is CASSAQGVRYGYTF. CDR3 in DNA: TGTGCCAGCAGCGCACAGGGGGTCCGCTATGGCTACACCTTC.

V is TRBV19 and J is TRBJ2-1; D possibly matches TRBD1 or TRBD2 (6 bases each). The CDR3 consists of 15 residues. Trimming left V 5 bases short and J 0 bases short, with 11 bases between. CDR1 LNHDA and CDR2 SQIVND come from the germline V gene (reference sequence). The CDR3 region has the DNA TGTGCCAGTAGTTTATCGGGGGCCTCCTACAATGAGCAGTTCTTC. Its translation is CASSLSGASYNEQFF.

V gene TRBV9 combines with J gene TRBJ2-2; 7 bases map to TRBD2. Germline-derived CDR1 and CDR2 are SGDLS and YYNGEE. This CDR3 comprises 15 residues. The V gene end was trimmed by 6 bases and the J gene end by 3 bases; junction bases not matched to a gene: 8. This chain's CDR3 is CASKGAGTDTGELFF. The CDR3, as DNA: TGTGCCAGCAAGGGAGCGGGAACGGACACCGGGGAGCTGTTTTTT.

The J gene is TRBJ1-1, the V gene TRBV27; the D is unclear. V was pared by 8 bases and J by 3 bases, with 19 bases between. CDR1 MNHEY and CDR2 SMNVEV come from the germline V gene (reference sequence). This CDR3 has 15 residues. CDR3 sequence: CASRLSEVGYTEAFF. DNA for the CDR3: TGTGCCAGCCGATTGTCGGAGGTCGGGTACACTGAAGCTTTCTTT.

This chain's CDR3 is CACRRGGFEQFF. CDR3 bases: TGTGCCTGCCGCCGGGGGGGCTTTGAGCAGTTCTTC. The chain uses TRBV30 and TRBJ2-1; 8 nucleotides agree with TRBD2. This CDR3 region has 12 residues. CDR1 GTSNPN and CDR2 SVGIG come from the germline V gene (reference sequence). J gave up 9 bases and V 6 bases, and 7 bases lay outside the gene matches.

This clone was seen a handful of times. The chain employs TRBV10-3 and TRBJ2-1, with TRBD2 as a possible D gene (6 bases). CDR3 length: 14 amino acids. V was shortened by 2 bases and J by 4 bases, with 9 bases between the two germline ends. From germline, CDR1 is ENHRY and CDR2 SYGVKD. The CDR3 loop is CAISEVEGYNEQFF. The CDR3 nucleotides read TGTGCCATCAGTGAGGTGGAGGGTTACAATGAGCAGTTCTTC.

The V gene is TRBV5-4, the J gene TRBJ1-3; no firm D call. The CDR3 runs to 16 residues. V was clipped by 0 bases and J by 4 bases, with 14 bases between them. Looked up from germline, CDR1 is SGHNT and CDR2 is YYREEE (reference sequence). The CDR3: CASSLDVGLLGNTIYF. CDR3 nucleotides: TGTGCCAGCAGCTTGGATGTCGGGTTATTAGGAAACACCATATATTTT.

The chain employs TRBV18 and TRBJ2-5, with 10 bases identical to TRBD1. The V gene's germline CDR1 is KGHSH and CDR2 LQKENI. The CDR3 totals 15 residues. The V gene end was trimmed by 0 bases and the J gene end by 6 bases; junction bases not matched to a gene: 4. The CDR3 spells CASSPPGQGMKTQYF. The CDR3 DNA reads TGTGCCAGCTCACCACCGGGACAGGGGATGAAGACCCAGTACTTC.

This clone showed up just once. The J gene is TRBJ2-1, the V gene TRBV11-3; the match to TRBD2 covers 14 bases. The germline CDR1 and CDR2 sequences are SGHNT and YENEEA. The V and J ends lost 3 bases and 6 bases, in that order; junction bases with no gene match: 10. The CDR3 consists of 18 residues. The CDR3 DNA sequence: TGTGCCAGCAGCTTCCTTAGTGGGGGGACTAGCGGGAGCAATGAGCAGTTCTTC. Translated: CASSFLSGGTSGSNEQFF.

This sequence joins TRBV10-3 and TRBJ1-3; the D is unclear. The ends were cut back, 3 bases at V and 0 bases at J, with 6 bases in the middle. Germline CDR1 reads ENHRY; CDR2 reads SYGVKD. This CDR3 is built from 14 residues. The CDR3 is CAISDELSGNTIYF. CDR3 DNA: TGTGCCATCAGTGACGAGCTCTCTGGAAACACCATATATTTT.

The chain joins TRBV19 to TRBJ1-5; 7 bases fit TRBD1. Per the germline V gene, CDR1 is LNHDA and CDR2 is SQIVND (reference sequence). The CDR3 has 14 residues. With V trimmed by 5 bases and J by 4 bases, 5 bases remained unmatched. DNA for the CDR3: TGTGCCAGTAGTCCGGGACAGAAAAATCAGCCCCAGCATTTT. It translates to CASSPGQKNQPQHF.

The chain links TRBV5-1 to TRBJ2-2; the match to TRBD1 covers 9 bases. The CDR3 extends over 15 amino acids. V lost 4 bases, J lost 5 bases, and 6 bases stayed unmatched. CDR1 SGHRS and CDR2 YFSETQ come from the germline V gene. The CDR3 region is CASSVSGQGTGELFF. CDR3 DNA: TGCGCCAGCAGCGTATCGGGACAGGGAACCGGGGAGCTGTTTTTT.

The V call is TRBV5-1, the J call TRBJ2-7; 11 bases line up with TRBD2. The CDR3 extends over 14 amino acids. Germline V CDR1 and CDR2: SGHRS, YFSETQ. With 5 bases clipped from V and 3 bases from J, the junction kept 4 bases outside the gene matches. CDR3 DNA sequence: TGCGCCAGCAGTCAGACTAGCGGGAACTACGAGCAGTACTTC. It codes for CASSQTSGNYEQYF.